The present entry profiles one TCR beta chain with its context. Antigen unknown. Time point indicated: newly diagnosed GD, antithyroid drugs for less than 3 months. Researchers made the TCR library from RNA that was extracted from PBMCs. This sample was included in a study of regulatory T cells in long-lasting Graves disease. This CDR3 is 14 amino acids long. Germline-derived CDR1 and CDR2 are KGHDR and SFDVKD. Trimming shortened V by 5 bases and J by 5 bases, and 12 bases separated the two germline ends. Study-level findings and limits: There were preferences for TRBV28, TRBJ1-2 and TRBJ2-5 in persistent disease. Persistent Graves' disease cases displayed lower TCR diversity than newly diagnosed ones.

Libraries of TCR beta came from iRepertoire HTBI primers plus Arm-PCR of CDR3 regions. TCRdb re-called the multiplex PCR reads with MiXCR, one entry per CDR3 protein. The sample consists of around 450,000 distinct CDR3 sequences, about 16% of them appearing once. Another study also made use of these data, one on T cells in Graves' hyperthyroidism and ophthalmopathy. That source adds: The TCR CDR3 was amplified in a first-round RT-PCR using the HTBI primer set. Blood also carried most thyroid clonotypes expanded above 0.001.

This TCR was recovered from a woman aged 25 to 39 with Graves disease. Sequencing was performed on peripheral blood mononuclear cells (PBMCs), taken at new diagnosis, from a patient treated with antithyroid drugs. The rearrangement joins TRBV24-1 to TRBJ2-1, with a possible D match to TRBD1 (5 bases). This chain's CDR3 is CATSGQGRNNEQFF. CDR3 bases: TGTGCCACCAGTGGCCAGGGCCGGAACAATGAGCAGTTCTTC.